Each of the 18 T cell receptor beta chains below was sequenced from the same sample in a study of early T cells in non-severe SARS-CoV-2 infection. TCRdb fed the 5' RACE reads into MiXCR, producing one record per CDR3 protein. The data contain just over 65,000 distinct CDR3 sequences, 13% of them singletons. Sequences were obtained from whole blood. The receptors shown here come from an adult who was a healthcare worker with PCR-confirmed SARS-CoV-2 infection or an uninfected control (not recorded which).

The sample holds a few counts of this clonotype. The J gene is TRBJ2-3, the V gene TRBV2; D not resolved. The CDR3 sequence is 11 residues long. Germline CDR1 SNHLY, CDR2 FYNNEI. V lost 6 bases to trimming and J lost 15 bases, with 16 bases between them. CDR3 nucleotides: TGTGCCAGCAGCACCCCCCCGTGGAGCTATTTT. Translation: CASSTPPWSYF.

Ten or more counts support this clonotype. The rearrangement uses TRBV6-5 and TRBJ2-7; 9 nucleotides align to TRBD2. Unmatched junction bases numbered 1, after V lost 6 bases and J lost 1 base. Germline values: CDR1 MNHEY, CDR2 SVGAGI. The CDR3 extends over 13 amino acids. CDR3 sequence reads: CASRTSGSYEQYF. Here the CDR3 DNA reads TGTGCCAGCAGGACTAGCGGATCCTACGAGCAGTACTTC.

This clonotype showed up just a few times. The rearrangement joins TRBV9 to TRBJ2-4, with 7 bases matching TRBD1. There are 12 residues in the CDR3. Germline V lookup: CDR1 SGDLS, CDR2 YYNGEE. Trimming at V came to 0 bases and at J to 10 bases, leaving 1 base not matched to a gene. The CDR3 nucleotides are TGTGCCAGCAGCGTAGACAGGGGAATTCAGTACTTC. As protein: CASSVDRGIQYF.

Here the CDR3 DNA reads TGTGCCAGCAGCGTGGGGACTAGCGGAAACACAGATACGCAGTATTTT. Residues: CASSVGTSGNTDTQYF. The chain employs TRBV5-4 and TRBJ2-3, with 11 bases identical to TRBD2. The CDR3 is 16 residues long. CDR1 SGHNT and CDR2 YYREEE come from the germline V gene (reference sequence). J lost 2 bases, V lost 4 bases, and 6 bases had no gene match.

V usage is TRBV7-8 and J usage is TRBJ2-1; unclear D gene. The germline V gene encodes CDR1 SGHVS and CDR2 FQNEAQ. The germline V and J ends were trimmed by 1 base and 2 bases, with 12 bases remaining between them. The CDR3 spans 16 residues. The CDR3 here is CASSLVGGTTYNEQFF. DNA of the CDR3: TGTGCCAGCAGCTTAGTCGGTGGTACTACCTACAATGAGCAGTTCTTC. Complete variable domain (other parts from reference TRBV7-8 and TRBJ2-1): GAGVSQSPRYKVAKRGQDVALRCDPISGHVSLFWYQQALGQGPEFLTYFQNEAQLDKSGLPSDRFFAERPEGSVSTLKIQRTQQEDSAVYLCASSLVGGTTYNEQFFGPGTRLTVL.

This clonotype has just a few counts. The genes are TRBV10-3 and TRBJ2-7; 12 bases are shared with TRBD2. CDR3 length equals 16 residues. Germline assignment: CDR1 ENHRY and CDR2 SYGVKD. V shed 4 bases, J shed 6 bases, and the junction held 10 bases outside the gene matches. The CDR3 coding sequence is TGTGCCATCAGTGCCAGGACTAGCGGGACTTCTTCCGAGCAGTACTTC. Translated, it gives CAISARTSGTSSEQYF.

The chain carries TRBV9 and TRBJ2-1; D uncertain. This CDR3 is built from 13 residues. V was trimmed by 0 bases and J by 5 bases, leaving 6 bases between them. The germline CDR1 and CDR2 sequences are SGDLS and YYNGEE. CDR3 DNA sequence: TGTGCCAGCAGCGTAGACCTCGACAATGAGCAGTTCTTC. Amino acids: CASSVDLDNEQFF.

In its sample, this clonotype was seen a few times. The CDR3 spells CASSFGGSMGYTF. CDR3 nucleotide sequence: TGTGCCAGCAGTTTCGGGGGATCTATGGGCTACACCTTC. This chain joins TRBV12-3 or TRBV12-4 and TRBJ1-2; possibly TRBD1 for D (5 bases). The V end was cut by 3 bases, the J end by 8 bases, with 13 bases between. The CDR3 sequence is 13 residues long.

The chain employs TRBV11-2 and TRBJ1-1, with D maybe TRBD1 (5 bases). This CDR3 region has 16 residues. Germline CDR1 is SGHAT and CDR2 is FQNNGV. V lost 1 base and J 4 bases, leaving 16 bases between the germline ends. For the CDR3, the DNA is TGTGCCAGCAGCTTAGGGGGACCGGGCAGCGGCACTGAAGCTTTCTTT. Amino acid sequence: CASSLGGPGSGTEAFF.

The rearrangement joins TRBV27 to TRBJ2-7; 10 bases line up with TRBD2. The CDR3 length is 14 residues. CDR1 and CDR2 from the germline V gene are MNHEY and SMNVEV (reference sequence). With 5 bases clipped from V and 7 bases from J, the junction kept 8 bases outside the gene matches. CDR3 region: CASSLLAGSREQYF. In DNA, the CDR3 is TGTGCCAGCAGTCTACTAGCGGGATCTCGAGAGCAGTACTTC.

The chain employs TRBV5-1 and TRBJ2-1; TRBD2 agrees at 10 bases. V gave up 3 bases and J gave up 1 base; unmatched junction bases: 1. CDR3 length equals 15 residues. The V gene's germline CDR1 is SGHRS and CDR2 YFSETQ. The CDR3 DNA sequence: TGCGCCAGCAGCTCAGCGGGAGGGTCCTACAATGAGCAGTTCTTC. Translation gives CASSSAGGSYNEQFF. Together with reference TRBV5-1 and TRBJ2-1, the CDR3 gives the full variable domain: KAGVTQTPRYLIKTRGQQVTLSCSPISGHRSVSWYQQTPGQGLQFLFEYFSETQRNKGNFPGRFSGRQFSNSRSEMNVSTLELGDSALYLCASSSAGGSYNEQFFGPGTRLTVL.

In its sample, this clonotype was seen a few times. The chain recombines TRBV4-3 with TRBJ1-2; D is perhaps TRBD1 (6 bases). This CDR3 is 12 amino acids long. CDR1 and CDR2 (germline): LGHNA, YSLEER. V lost 4 bases to trimming and J lost 7 bases, with 10 bases between them. In DNA, the CDR3 is TGCGCCAGCAGCCGAACAGGGTTTGGCTACACCTTC. This sequence encodes CASSRTGFGYTF.

The chain links TRBV20-1 to TRBJ2-7; 8 bases fit TRBD2. J lost 5 bases, V lost 5 bases, and 11 bases had no gene match. The CDR3 sequence is 14 residues long. Germline lookup yields CDR1 DFQATT and CDR2 SNEGSKA (reference sequence). Written as DNA, the CDR3 is TGCAGTGCTCCCCCAGCGGGAGTAAACCACGAGCAGTACTTC. Amino acid sequence: CSAPPAGVNHEQYF.

In its sample, this clonotype was seen a few times. This chain links TRBV27 with TRBJ2-7; TRBD2 is a possible D gene (5 bases). The length of the CDR3 is 13 residues. Per germline, CDR1 MNHEY and CDR2 SMNVEV (reference sequence). The V gene lost 6 bases and the J gene lost 3 bases, with 12 bases spanning the gap. This CDR3 reads CASSRPGIYEQYF. CDR3 in DNA: TGTGCCAGCAGCCGTCCCGGGATCTACGAGCAGTACTTC.

The chain carries TRBV28 and TRBJ2-2, with D perhaps TRBD2 (5 bases). Germline V gives CDR1 MDHEN, CDR2 SYDVKM. Trimming removed 5 bases from V and 10 bases from J, with 23 bases in between. The CDR3 runs to 16 residues. CDR3 in amino acids: CASSGLFQTAPKELFF. The CDR3 DNA follows: TGTGCCAGCAGTGGACTTTTTCAAACCGCCCCTAAGGAGCTGTTTTTT.

The chain uses TRBV25-1 and TRBJ2-3, with 10 bases identical to TRBD2. The V gene end was trimmed by 5 bases and the J gene end by 2 bases; junction bases not matched to a gene: 7. The length of the CDR3 is 16 residues. Germline CDR1 reads MGHDK; CDR2 reads SYGVNS. This CDR3 is CASSLGTSAITDTQYF. The CDR3 DNA reads TGTGCCAGCAGTCTCGGGACTAGCGCCATCACAGATACGCAGTATTTT. The full variable domain, its missing parts supplied by reference TRBV25-1 and TRBJ2-3, is EADIYQTPRYLVIGTGKKITLECSQTMGHDKMYWYQQDPGMELHLIHYSYGVNSTEKGDLSSESTVSRIRTEHFPLTLESARPSHTSQYLCASSLGTSAITDTQYFGPGTRLTVL.

This clonotype showed up just a few times. V and J are TRBV5-8 and TRBJ2-2; D may be TRBD1 or TRBD2 (5 bases each). With 1 base removed from V and 0 bases from J, the gap between germline ends came to 10 bases. This CDR3 has 16 amino acids. CDR1 SGHTS and CDR2 YDEGEE come from the germline V gene. The CDR3 region has the DNA TGTGCCAGCAGCTTGCCAAGGGGACCGAACACCGGGGAGCTGTTTTTT. This codes for CASSLPRGPNTGELFF.

This clonotype showed up just a few times. The chain uses TRBV20-1 and TRBJ1-1, with D unclear. The CDR3 totals 11 residues. Germline-derived CDR1 and CDR2 are DFQATT and SNEGSKA (reference sequence). The germline V and J ends were trimmed by 6 bases and 8 bases, with 13 bases remaining between them. The CDR3 DNA follows: TGCAGTGCCCCCCTCGGCAGAGAAGCTTTCTTT. The encoded protein is CSAPLGREAFF.